One sample yielded the 17 T cell receptor beta chains listed below, sequenced in a study of T-cell reconstitution after alpha-beta-depleted transplantation in children. Unique molecular identifiers were used in preparing the TCRbeta library. TCRdb re-called the PCR reads with MiXCR, one entry per CDR3 protein. The sample contains about 250,000 distinct CDR3 sequences, 20% to 30% of which appear only once. The sequencing here drew on PBMCs, mostly from graft donor cells, taken 360 days after TCRalphabeta/CD19-depleted stem cell transplant. The receptors were sampled from a female patient aged 2 to 10 who had a stem cell transplant for congenital amegakaryocytic thrombocytopenia, so the T cells may come from the graft donor.

Only a few counts were recorded for this clonotype. For the CDR3, the DNA is TGCAGTGCTGAACAGTCGGGTGAGCAGTTCTTC. This translates into CSAEQSGEQFF. The chain uses TRBV20-1 and TRBJ2-1, with D unclear. CDR1 is DFQATT, CDR2 SNEGSKA, per germline (reference sequence). This CDR3 has 11 residues. V lost 5 bases, J lost 9 bases, and 11 bases lay in between.

The CDR3 region has the DNA TGCAGTGCTAGGGCCTTAGGCAGGGGCAACCCCTACAATGAGCAGTTCTTC. Translating it yields CSARALGRGNPYNEQFF. J is TRBJ2-1 and V is TRBV20-1, with D perhaps matching TRBD1 (6 bases). The length of the CDR3 is 17 residues. V shed 3 bases and J shed 2 bases, with 20 bases lying between them. Germline values: CDR1 DFQATT, CDR2 SNEGSKA (reference sequence).

The rearrangement joins TRBV11-2 to TRBJ2-7; D call uncertain. The CDR3 spans 13 residues. The germline V gene has CDR1 SGHAT and CDR2 FQNNGV. The ends were cut back, 3 bases at V and 5 bases at J, with 11 bases in the middle. Here the CDR3 reads CASSLARSHEQYF. DNA of the CDR3: TGTGCCAGCAGCTTGGCCAGGTCCCACGAGCAGTACTTC.

The gene calls are TRBV9 and TRBJ1-1; TRBD1 matches 7 bases. Germline V CDR1 and CDR2: SGDLS, YYNGEE. The V segment lost 3 bases and the J segment 5 bases; nucleotides outside the gene matches: 7. The CDR3 has 14 amino acids. Here the CDR3 reads CASSAQQGWTEAFF. Written as DNA, the CDR3 is TGTGCCAGCAGCGCTCAACAGGGGTGGACTGAAGCTTTCTTT.

At least ten counts were recorded for this clonotype. This chain joins TRBV6-1 and TRBJ2-3; D unclear. V was shortened by 6 bases and J by 1 base, with 14 bases between the two germline ends. Germline CDR1 and CDR2: MNHNS and SASEGT. The CDR3 has 15 residues. The CDR3 DNA reads as TGTGCCAGCAGCCCATGGAAAAGGGGCACAGATACGCAGTATTTT. Translated: CASSPWKRGTDTQYF.

This clonotype was seen a handful of times. CDR3 protein: CSAIAANTGELFF. CDR3 nucleotides: TGCAGTGCTATAGCGGCGAACACCGGGGAGCTGTTTTTT. The V gene is TRBV20-1, the J gene TRBJ2-2; D perhaps matches TRBD2 (6 bases). The germline gives CDR1 DFQATT, CDR2 SNEGSKA (reference sequence). The CDR3 consists of 13 residues. Between the trimmed V and J ends, which lost 4 bases and 0 bases, there was a span of 6 bases.

This clonotype was found many times. The chain uses TRBV21-1 and TRBJ1-5. TRBV21-1 is a pseudogene segment. CDR3 length: 10 amino acids. The CDR3: CAPREEPQHF. The CDR3 DNA sequence: TGTGCCCCGCGGGAGGAGCCCCAGCATTTT.

The genes are TRBV10-2 and TRBJ2-5; D is uncertain. Germline V gene lookup returns CDR1 WSHSY and CDR2 SAAADI. V dropped 0 bases and J dropped 1 base, with 15 bases sitting between them. The CDR3 runs 17 residues. The CDR3: CASSESYRWTTQETQYF. CDR3 DNA: TGCGCCAGCAGTGAGTCCTATAGATGGACCACCCAAGAGACCCAGTACTTC.

A note on this clonotype: A much larger clone is a single base away; this may be a read error. No conserved phenylalanine or tryptophan ends this CDR3, so it is likely a read error. The DNA for the CDR3 is TGCGCCAGCAGCGGAGGACAGGGGGTAGAGACCCAGTACTTG. Translation gives CASSGGQGVETQYL. This rearrangement joins TRBV5-1 to TRBJ2-5; 10 positions agree with TRBD1. Germline V gene sequence: CDR1 SGHRS, CDR2 YFSETQ. The V gene end was trimmed by 4 bases and the J gene end by 4 bases; junction bases not matched to a gene: 4. There are 14 residues in the CDR3.

This clonotype appeared a few times. V usage is TRBV4-2 and J usage is TRBJ1-2; 7 bases line up with TRBD1. The CDR3 is 18 residues long. Germline values: CDR1 LGHNA, CDR2 YNFKEQ. The J segment lost 4 bases and the V segment lost 1 base, leaving 15 bases of the junction unmatched. The CDR3 loop is CASSQGLTGTASGYGYTF. The CDR3 nucleotides are TGTGCCAGCAGCCAAGGACTAACCGGGACAGCGTCAGGCTATGGCTACACCTTC.

V usage is TRBV5-1 and J usage is TRBJ2-3; 8 bases fit TRBD2. V lost 4 bases, J lost 2 bases, and 9 bases stayed unmatched. Germline V CDR1 and CDR2: SGHRS, YFSETQ. The length of the CDR3 is 16 residues. The DNA for the CDR3 is TGCGCCAGCAGCCCCGGGACTAGGGGGACCACAGATACGCAGTATTTT. Translated, it gives CASSPGTRGTTDTQYF.

This clonotype was detected a few times. J is TRBJ2-1 and V is TRBV7-8, with TRBD2 matching over 12 bases. CDR1 and CDR2 from the germline V gene are SGHVS and FQNEAQ. This CDR3 is 16 amino acids long. Trimming cost V 3 bases and J 9 bases; bases outside gene matches: 9. The CDR3 spells CASSFVRLAGDLEQFF. CDR3 nucleotide sequence: TGTGCCAGCAGCTTTGTAAGACTAGCGGGAGATCTTGAGCAGTTCTTC.

V gene TRBV12-3 or TRBV12-4 combines with J gene TRBJ1-1; 8 bases fit TRBD1. The J segment lost 2 bases and the V segment lost 5 bases, leaving 7 bases of the junction unmatched. CDR3 length: 15 residues. As DNA, the CDR3 is TGTGCCAGCAGTACCTGGACAGGGCCCAACACTGAAGCTTTCTTT. Its protein is CASSTWTGPNTEAFF.

The rearrangement uses TRBV6-5 and TRBJ1-1, with D maybe TRBD1 (6 bases). The CDR3 spans 17 residues. The germline V and J ends were trimmed by 0 bases and 5 bases, with 19 bases remaining between them. Germline values: CDR1 MNHEY, CDR2 SVGAGI. This CDR3 reads CASSYSLLGQGHTEAFF. As DNA, the CDR3 is TGTGCCAGCAGTTACTCTCTTTTGGGGCAGGGACATACTGAAGCTTTCTTT.

This clonotype occurred many times. J is TRBJ2-5 and V is TRBV12-3 or TRBV12-4, with D maybe TRBD1 (5 bases). This CDR3 is built from 14 residues. The V and J ends lost 8 bases and 1 base respectively, with 14 bases between them. The CDR3: CASAKGQVQETQYF. CDR3 DNA sequence: TGTGCCAGCGCTAAAGGACAAGTCCAAGAGACCCAGTACTTC.

The chain employs TRBV19 and TRBJ1-5; D not resolved. The CDR3 length is 18 residues. CDR1 LNHDA and CDR2 SQIVND come from the germline V gene (reference sequence). With 7 bases removed from V and 0 bases from J, the gap between germline ends came to 22 bases. The CDR3 DNA sequence: TGTGCCAGTACCCCAAGGAGAAGCTGGACGATTAGCAATCAGCCCCAGCATTTT. As protein: CASTPRRSWTISNQPQHF.

CDR3 sequence (DNA): TGCGCCAGCAGCTCCCGTAGCGGGGGGGCGTACGAGCAGTACTTC. It encodes CASSSRSGGAYEQYF. V and J are TRBV4-1 and TRBJ2-7; 11 nucleotides align to TRBD2. Looked up from germline, CDR1 is MGHRA and CDR2 is YSYEKL. The J segment lost 4 bases and the V segment lost 5 bases, leaving 7 bases of the junction unmatched. The CDR3 covers 15 residues.